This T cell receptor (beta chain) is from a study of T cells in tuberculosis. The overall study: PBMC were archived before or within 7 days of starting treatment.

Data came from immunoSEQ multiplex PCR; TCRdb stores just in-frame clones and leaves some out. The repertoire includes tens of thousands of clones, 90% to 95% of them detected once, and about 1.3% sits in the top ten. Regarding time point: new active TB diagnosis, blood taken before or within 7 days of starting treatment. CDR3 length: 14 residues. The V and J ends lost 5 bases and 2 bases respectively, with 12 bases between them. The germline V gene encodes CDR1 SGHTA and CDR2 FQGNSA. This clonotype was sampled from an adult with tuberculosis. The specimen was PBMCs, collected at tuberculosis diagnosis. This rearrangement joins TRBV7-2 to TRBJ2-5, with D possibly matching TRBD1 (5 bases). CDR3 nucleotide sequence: TGTGCCAGCAGCATTGGGGCAGGTCAAGAGACCCAGTACTTC. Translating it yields CASSIGAGQETQYF.